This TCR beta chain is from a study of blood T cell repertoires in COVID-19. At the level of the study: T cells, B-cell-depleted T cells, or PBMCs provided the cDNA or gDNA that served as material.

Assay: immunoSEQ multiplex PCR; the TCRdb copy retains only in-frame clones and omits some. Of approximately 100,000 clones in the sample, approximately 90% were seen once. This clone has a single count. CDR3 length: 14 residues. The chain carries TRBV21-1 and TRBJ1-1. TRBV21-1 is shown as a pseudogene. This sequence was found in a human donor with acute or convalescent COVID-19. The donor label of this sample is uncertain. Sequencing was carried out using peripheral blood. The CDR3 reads CASSPESTGTEAFF. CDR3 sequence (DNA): TGTGCCAGCAGCCCCGAGTCAACGGGAACTGAAGCTTTCTTT.